The present entry profiles one T cell receptor beta chain with its context. Its target is unknown. Germline values: CDR1 SGHTA, CDR2 FQGTGA. The CDR3 spans 14 residues. Trimming at V came to 8 bases and at J to 5 bases, leaving 9 bases not matched to a gene. Colonoscopy and blood draw happened at the same time. Produced via immunoSEQ multiplex PCR; TCRdb's table is partial and in-frame only. The sample holds around 65,000 clones; 77% are singletons and the top ten take roughly 5.4%. The data were obtained in a study of pediatric ulcerative colitis. Background on the study: Fewer than 10 patients showed pancolitis and two showed left-sided colitis.

Whole-study results and caveats: Blood-rectal clonal overlap within each person was significantly higher in ulcerative colitis patients than controls. Repertoires came from total lymphocyte DNA, not specific subsets.

The chain uses TRBV7-3 and TRBJ2-5; 9 bases map to TRBD2. What was sequenced was blood. This TCR was recovered from a boy aged 5 to 17 with moderate ulcerative colitis. The CDR3 loop is CASSSGGRTETQYF. In DNA form, the CDR3 reads TGTGCCAGCTCGAGCGGGGGGAGAACGGAGACCCAGTACTTC.